This TCR beta chain originates from a study of blood T cell repertoires in COVID-19. CDR1 is MNHEY, CDR2 SVGEGT, per germline. V shed 0 bases, J shed 2 bases, and the junction held 2 bases outside the gene matches. The CDR3 sequence is 15 residues long. The data were produced by immunoSEQ multiplex PCR, yet TCRdb's version contains in-frame clones alone and is incomplete. The repertoire holds some 280,000 clones, with 89% as singletons. The clonotype comes from a woman aged 40 to 50 who had recovered from COVID-19. The chain recombines TRBV6-2 or TRBV6-3 with TRBJ2-3; TRBD2 agrees at 7 bases. Material for sequencing was peripheral blood. CDR3 protein: CASSYSERDTDTQYF. The CDR3 DNA sequence: TGTGCCAGCAGTTACTCGGAGCGGGACACAGATACGCAGTATTTT.